A selection of T cell receptor beta chains follows, all from one sample in a study of untreated major depressive disorder. Sequencing was performed with immunoSEQ multiplex PCR; in TCRdb, only in-frame clones are kept and a portion is missing. The sample has 15,000 to 25,000 clones, roughly 84% seen once. Sequenced input: CD4+ T cells from PBMCs. The receptor source for this set is a woman in her 30s in good health. Both conserved end residues are part of each CDR3. A D gene is named only where the DNA matches it firmly. Size values are once, few and many counts, or a class for expanded clones, and some rows have none.

TRBJ1-2 . TRBV2 . CASSEGATYGYTF TGTGCCAGCAGTGAAGGGGCGACCTATGGCTACACCTTC
TRBJ1-4 . TRBV28 . CASLQGKEKLFF TGTGCCAGCCTACAGGGCAAAGAAAAACTGTTTTTT
TRBJ1-5 . TRBV10-1 . CASSEVVVGVGQPQHF TGCGCCAGCAGTGAGGTAGTAGTCGGGGTTGGTCAGCCCCAGCATTTT
TRBJ1-1 . TRBV7-3 . CASSASDDTEAFF TGTGCCAGCAGCGCCTCGGATGACACTGAAGCTTTCTTT
TRBJ1-5 . TRBV7-2 . CASSFPGGGNQPQHF TGTGCCAGCAGCTTCCCCGGGGGAGGTAACCAGCCCCAGCATTTT
TRBJ2-7 . TRBV19 TRBD2 CASSNSGSNEQYF TGTGCCAGTAGTAATAGCGGGAGTAACGAGCAGTACTTC
TRBJ2-7 . TRBV5-1 . CASSFLQGPYEQYF TGCGCCAGCAGCTTCCTACAGGGCCCCTACGAGCAGTACTTC
TRBJ2-7 . TRBV30 . CAWQISYEQYF TGTGCCTGGCAGATATCCTACGAGCAGTACTTC
TRBJ2-1 . TRBV27 . CASSLYNILAKNEQFF TGTGCCAGCAGTTTATATAACATCCTAGCAAAAAATGAGCAGTTCTTC
TRBJ2-5 . TRBV5-6 TRBD1 CASSENRGLSETQYF TGTGCCAGCAGCGAGAACAGGGGGCTTTCGGAGACCCAGTACTTC
TRBJ1-4 . TRBV6-5 TRBD1 CASRTGGGSEKLFF TGTGCCAGCAGGACAGGGGGTGGGTCGGAAAAACTGTTTTTT
TRBJ1-4 . TRBV30 . CAWTTTNEKLFF TGTGCCTGGACAACAACTAATGAAAAACTGTTTTTT
TRBJ2-2 once TRBV5-1 TRBD2 CASRSTRGLAAAGELFF TGCGCCAGCAGATCCACCCGGGGACTAGCGGCGGCCGGGGAGCTGTTTTTT
TRBJ2-3 . TRBV28 . CASSGGLADTQYF TGTGCCAGCAGCGGAGGGCTTGCAGATACGCAGTATTTT
TRBJ1-2 . TRBV28 TRBD1 CAISGQGGLGNYGYTF TGTGCCATCTCGGGACAGGGGGGACTGGGGAACTATGGCTACACCTTC
TRBJ1-6 . TRBV2 . CASSEWLGHSSPLHF TGTGCCAGCAGTGAATGGCTGGGGCATTCTTCACCCCTCCACTTT